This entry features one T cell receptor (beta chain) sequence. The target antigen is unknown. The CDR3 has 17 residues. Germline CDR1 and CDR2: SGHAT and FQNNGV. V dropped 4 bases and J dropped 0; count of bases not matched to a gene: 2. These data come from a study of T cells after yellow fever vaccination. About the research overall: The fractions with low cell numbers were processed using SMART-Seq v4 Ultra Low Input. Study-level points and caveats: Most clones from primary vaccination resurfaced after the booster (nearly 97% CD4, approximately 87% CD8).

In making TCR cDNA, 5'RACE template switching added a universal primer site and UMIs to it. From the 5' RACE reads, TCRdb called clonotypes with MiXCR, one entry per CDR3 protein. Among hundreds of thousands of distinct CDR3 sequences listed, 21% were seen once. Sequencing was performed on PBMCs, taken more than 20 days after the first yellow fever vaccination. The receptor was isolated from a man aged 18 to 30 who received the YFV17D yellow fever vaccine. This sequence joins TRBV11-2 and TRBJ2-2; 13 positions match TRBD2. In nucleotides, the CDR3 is TGTGCCAGCAGCTCCGGGACTAGCGGGACGAACACCGGGGAGCTGTTTTTT. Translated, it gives CASSSGTSGTNTGELFF. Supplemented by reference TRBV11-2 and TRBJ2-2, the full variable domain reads EAGVAQSPRYKIIEKRQSVAFWCNPISGHATLYWYQQILGQGPKLLIQFQNNGVVDDSQLPKDRFSAERLKGVDSTLKIQPAKLEDSAVYLCASSSGTSGTNTGELFFGEGSRLTVL.